Included here is one T cell receptor (beta chain) sequence, with context. Its antigen is unknown. These data originate in a study of cytomegalovirus exposure and HLA in healthy donors. Across the whole study: The 130 or so validation repertoires used a platform that matched the one used for the approximately 610 first-cohort repertoires, as a later analysis reported. Study observations and caveats: In vitro, a few CMV-associated chains proved specific for CMV antigens.

The method was immunoSEQ multiplex PCR; TCRdb's version includes in-frame clones alone and lacks a portion of them. The sample records 100,000 to 150,000 clones, 70% to 90% being singletons. The donors formed part of the roughly 120-subject validation cohort, distinct from the roughly 700-subject first cohort. CDR3 length equals 15 residues. The ends lost 0 bases at V and 7 bases at J; junction bases unmatched: 4. V is TRBV23-1 and J is TRBJ1-2, with 11 bases identical to TRBD1. TRBV23-1 carries the ORF label, with uncertain function. The sequence derives from a woman aged 30 to 39 in good health and CMV-seronegative. The sequenced material came from PBMCs. For the CDR3, the DNA is TGCGCCAGCAGTCAATCCCGGACAGGGGGCTGTGGCTACACCTTC. Translated: CASSQSRTGGCGYTF.